The rows below give T cell receptor beta chains drawn from one sample of a study of Ad26.COV2.S vaccination and SARS-CoV-2 variants. Sequencing used immunoSEQ multiplex PCR; TCRdb keeps in-frame clones, though not all of them. The sample lists hundreds of thousands of clones, 80% to 90% occurring once. The specimen was peripheral blood, collected in a trial of Ad26.COV2.S vaccine versus placebo. These receptors were collected from a person between 18 and 60 years old who received the Ad26.COV2.S COVID-19 vaccine or a placebo. Each CDR3 is given with its conserved first and last residue. The D gene is left open where the match is weak. Expanded clones get a size class; other rows say once, few or many, or leave the size out.

J: TRBJ1-6; size: -; D: -; V: TRBV6-5; length: 13; DNA: TGTGCCAGCATCGCCGGATATAATTCACCCCTCCACTTT; CDR3: CASIAGYNSPLHF
J: TRBJ2-7; size: -; D: -; V: TRBV27; length: 15; DNA: TGTGCCAGCAGTCACCCCTCGGAGGGATCCTACGAGCAGTACTTC; CDR3: CASSHPSEGSYEQYF
J: TRBJ1-4; size: once; D: -; V: TRBV12-3/TRBV12-4; length: 13; DNA: TGTGCCAGCACCGATACAACTAATGAAAAACTGTTTTTT; CDR3: CASTDTTNEKLFF
J: TRBJ1-2; size: few; D: TRBD1; V: TRBV19; length: 14; DNA: TGTGCCAGTAGTGCCGGACAGGGGGCATATGGCTACACCTTC; CDR3: CASSAGQGAYGYTF
J: TRBJ2-3; size: -; D: -; V: TRBV24-1; length: 14; DNA: TGTGCCACCAGTGACACGTTAGAACCACCTACGCAGTATTTT; CDR3: CATSDTLEPPTQYF
J: TRBJ2-7; size: -; D: -; V: TRBV5-1; length: 14; DNA: TGCGCCAGCAGCTCCGATATCCTGGGGTGGGAGCAGTACTTC; CDR3: CASSSDILGWEQYF
J: TRBJ1-3; size: -; D: -; V: TRBV3-1/TRBV3-2; length: 13; DNA: TGTGCCAGCAGCCAAGGCGGTTCCAACACCATATATTTT; CDR3: CASSQGGSNTIYF
J: TRBJ2-7; size: once; D: TRBD1; V: TRBV6-4; length: 16; DNA: TGTGCCAGCAGTGACTCCACAGGGGGGAGCTCCTACGAGCAGTACTTC; CDR3: CASSDSTGGSSYEQYF
J: TRBJ1-3; size: once; D: TRBD1; V: TRBV9; length: 16; DNA: TGTGCCAGCAGCGTCAGTCAGGGGGTATCTGGAAACACCATATATTTT; CDR3: CASSVSQGVSGNTIYF
J: TRBJ2-7; size: -; D: -; V: TRBV6-5; length: 14; DNA: TGTGCCAGCATATTGCACGGCAACTCCTACGAGCAGTACTTC; CDR3: CASILHGNSYEQYF
J: TRBJ2-3; size: few; D: -; V: TRBV19; length: 12; DNA: TGTGCCAGTGGAGAGCGCACAGATACGCAGTATTTT; CDR3: CASGERTDTQYF
J: TRBJ2-7; size: -; D: -; V: TRBV4-2; length: 12; DNA: TGTGCCAGCAGCCAAGAAACAGACGAGCAGTACTTC; CDR3: CASSQETDEQYF
J: TRBJ2-5; size: -; D: TRBD1; V: TRBV10-3; length: 15; DNA: TGTGCCATCAGTGAGGACCGGGACAGGGAAGAGACCCAGTACTTC; CDR3: CAISEDRDREETQYF
J: TRBJ1-2; size: -; D: -; V: TRBV6-5; length: 15; DNA: TGTGCCAGCTCCTCCCAGGGGTTCTTAGTCTATGGCTACACCTTC; CDR3: CASSSQGFLVYGYTF